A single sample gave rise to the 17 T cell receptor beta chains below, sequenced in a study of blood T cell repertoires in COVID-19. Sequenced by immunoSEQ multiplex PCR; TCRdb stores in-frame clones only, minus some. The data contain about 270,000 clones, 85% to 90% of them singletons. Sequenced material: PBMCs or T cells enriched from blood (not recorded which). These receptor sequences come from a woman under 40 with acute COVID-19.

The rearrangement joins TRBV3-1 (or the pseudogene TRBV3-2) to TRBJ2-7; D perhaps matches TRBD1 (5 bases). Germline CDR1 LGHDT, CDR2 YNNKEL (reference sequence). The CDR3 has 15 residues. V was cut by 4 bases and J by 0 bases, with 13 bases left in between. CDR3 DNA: TGTGCCAGCAGCCCCTCAGGGTCGGGCTCCTACGAGCAGTACTTC. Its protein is CASSPSGSGSYEQYF.

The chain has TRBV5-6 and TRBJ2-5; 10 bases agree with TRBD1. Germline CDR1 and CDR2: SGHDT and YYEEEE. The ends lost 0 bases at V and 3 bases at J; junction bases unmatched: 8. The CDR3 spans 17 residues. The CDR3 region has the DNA TGTGCCAGCAGCTTGGGCATGGGACAGGGGCTGAAAGAGACCCAGTACTTC. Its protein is CASSLGMGQGLKETQYF.

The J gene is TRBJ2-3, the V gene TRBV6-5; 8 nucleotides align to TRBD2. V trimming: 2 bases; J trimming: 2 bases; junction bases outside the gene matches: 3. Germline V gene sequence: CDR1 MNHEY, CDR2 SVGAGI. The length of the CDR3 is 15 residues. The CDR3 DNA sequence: TGTGCCAGCAGTTACGGACTAGCCCTCACAGATACGCAGTATTTT. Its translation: CASSYGLALTDTQYF.

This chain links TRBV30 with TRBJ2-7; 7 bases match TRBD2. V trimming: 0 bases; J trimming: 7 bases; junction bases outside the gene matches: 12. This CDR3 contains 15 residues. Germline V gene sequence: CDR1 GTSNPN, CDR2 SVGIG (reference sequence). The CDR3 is CAWSVKVASGREQYF. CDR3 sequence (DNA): TGTGCCTGGAGTGTTAAGGTAGCTAGCGGAAGGGAGCAGTACTTC.

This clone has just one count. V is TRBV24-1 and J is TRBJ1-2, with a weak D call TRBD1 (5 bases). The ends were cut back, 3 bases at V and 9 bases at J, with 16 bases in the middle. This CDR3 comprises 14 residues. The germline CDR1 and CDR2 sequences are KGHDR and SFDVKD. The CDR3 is CATSDIASGSSYTF. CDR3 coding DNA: TGTGCCACCAGTGATATTGCTTCAGGGTCAAGCTACACCTTC.

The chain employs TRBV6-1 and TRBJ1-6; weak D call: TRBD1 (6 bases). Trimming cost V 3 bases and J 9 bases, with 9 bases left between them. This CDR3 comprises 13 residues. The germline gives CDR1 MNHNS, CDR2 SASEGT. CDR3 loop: CASSDRGLSPLHF. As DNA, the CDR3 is TGTGCCAGCAGTGACAGGGGTCTTTCACCCCTCCACTTT.

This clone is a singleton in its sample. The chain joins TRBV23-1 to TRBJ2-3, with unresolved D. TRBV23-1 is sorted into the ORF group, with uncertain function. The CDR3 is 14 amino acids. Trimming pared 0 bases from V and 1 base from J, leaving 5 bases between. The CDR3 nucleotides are TGCGCCAGCAGTCAATCGACTCGCACAGATACGCAGTATTTT. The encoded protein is CASSQSTRTDTQYF.

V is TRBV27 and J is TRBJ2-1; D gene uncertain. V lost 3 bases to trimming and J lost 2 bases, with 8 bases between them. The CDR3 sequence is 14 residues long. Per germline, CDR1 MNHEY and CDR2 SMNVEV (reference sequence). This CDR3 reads CASSFTYTYNEQFF. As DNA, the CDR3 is TGTGCCAGCAGTTTTACATATACCTACAATGAGCAGTTCTTC.

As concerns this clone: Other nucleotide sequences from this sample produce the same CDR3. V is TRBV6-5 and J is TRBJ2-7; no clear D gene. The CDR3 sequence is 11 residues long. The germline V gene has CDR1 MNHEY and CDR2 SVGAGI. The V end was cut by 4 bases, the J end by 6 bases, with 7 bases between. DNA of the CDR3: TGTGCCAGCAGTTCCCCCGGCGAGCAGTACTTC. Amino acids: CASSSPGEQYF.

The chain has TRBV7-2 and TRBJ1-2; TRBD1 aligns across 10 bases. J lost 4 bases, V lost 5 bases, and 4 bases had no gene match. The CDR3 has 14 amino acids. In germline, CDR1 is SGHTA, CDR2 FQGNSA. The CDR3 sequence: CASSPTGGFYGYTF. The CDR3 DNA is TGTGCCAGCAGCCCGACAGGGGGCTTCTATGGCTACACCTTC.

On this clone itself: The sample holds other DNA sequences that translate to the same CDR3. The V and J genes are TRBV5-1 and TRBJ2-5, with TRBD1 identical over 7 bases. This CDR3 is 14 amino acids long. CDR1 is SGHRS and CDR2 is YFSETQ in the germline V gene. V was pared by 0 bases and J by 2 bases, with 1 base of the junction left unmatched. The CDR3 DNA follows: TGCGCCAGCAGCTTGGGGACAGGTCAAGAGACCCAGTACTTC. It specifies CASSLGTGQETQYF.

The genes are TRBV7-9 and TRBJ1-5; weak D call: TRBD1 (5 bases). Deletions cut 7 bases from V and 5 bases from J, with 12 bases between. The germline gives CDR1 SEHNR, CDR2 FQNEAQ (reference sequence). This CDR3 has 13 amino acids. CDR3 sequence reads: CASTAGGDQPQHF. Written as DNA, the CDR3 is TGTGCCAGCACCGCGGGAGGGGATCAGCCCCAGCATTTT. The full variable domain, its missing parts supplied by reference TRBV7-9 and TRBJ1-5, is DTGVSQNPRHKITKRGQNVTFRCDPISEHNRLYWYRQTLGQGPEFLTYFQNEAQLEKSRLLSDRFSAERPKGSFSTLEIQRTEQGDSAMYLCASTAGGDQPQHFGDGTRLSIL.

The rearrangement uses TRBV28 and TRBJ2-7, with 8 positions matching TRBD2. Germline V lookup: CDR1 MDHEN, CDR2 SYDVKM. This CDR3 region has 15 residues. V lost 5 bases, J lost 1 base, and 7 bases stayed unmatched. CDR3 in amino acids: CASSTGGGESYEQYF. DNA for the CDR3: TGTGCCAGCAGTACCGGGGGGGGCGAGTCCTACGAGCAGTACTTC.

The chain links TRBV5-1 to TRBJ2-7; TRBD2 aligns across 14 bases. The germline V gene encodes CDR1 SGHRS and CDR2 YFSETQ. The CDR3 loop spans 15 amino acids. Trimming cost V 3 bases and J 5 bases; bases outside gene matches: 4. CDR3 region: CASSSGTSGSHEQYF. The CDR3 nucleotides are TGCGCCAGCAGCTCTGGGACTAGCGGGAGTCACGAGCAGTACTTC.

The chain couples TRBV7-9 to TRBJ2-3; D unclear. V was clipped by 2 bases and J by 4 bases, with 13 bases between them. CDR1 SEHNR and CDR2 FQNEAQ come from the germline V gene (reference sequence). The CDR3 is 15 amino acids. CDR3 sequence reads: CASSLIRSAADTQYF. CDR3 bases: TGTGCCAGCAGCTTAATTCGGTCTGCTGCAGATACGCAGTATTTT.

The DNA for the CDR3 is TGTGCCAGCAGCGGGGGACAGGGAAAATTTTACGAGCAGTACTTC. It is translated as CASSGGQGKFYEQYF. The chain links TRBV7-3 to TRBJ2-7; 9 bases are shared with TRBD1. The trim removed 5 bases at V and 4 bases at J, leaving 9 bases unmatched. This CDR3 is 15 amino acids long. Germline loops: CDR1 SGHTA, CDR2 FQGTGA.

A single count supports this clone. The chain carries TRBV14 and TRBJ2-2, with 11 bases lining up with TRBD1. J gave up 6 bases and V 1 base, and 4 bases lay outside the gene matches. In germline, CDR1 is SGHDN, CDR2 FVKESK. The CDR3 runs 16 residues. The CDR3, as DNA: TGTGCCAGCAGCCAAGGGCCGGGACAGGGGGCCGGGGAGCTGTTTTTT. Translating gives CASSQGPGQGAGELFF.